This T cell receptor beta chain was recovered during a study of beta chain features in type 1 diabetes. The CDR3 totals 15 residues. V shed 0 bases, J shed 10 bases, and the junction held 9 bases outside the gene matches. CDR1 and CDR2 from the germline V gene are GTSNPN and SVGIG (reference sequence). Expressed TCRB transcripts were sequenced, since all the RNA that had been isolated was reverse transcribed. The protocol was immunoSEQ multiplex PCR, while the TCRdb copy is restricted to in-frame clones and leaves out a portion. The sample records hundreds of thousands of clones, 30% being singletons.

The sequenced material came from naive CD4+ T cells from blood. The sequence was obtained from a man younger than 35 in good health. V usage is TRBV30 and J usage is TRBJ2-1; TRBD2 matches 10 bases. The CDR3 reads CAWSVRLAGVGEQFF. CDR3 sequence (DNA): TGTGCCTGGAGTGTACGGCTAGCGGGAGTAGGGGAGCAGTTCTTC.